Below, 27 T cell receptor beta chains from the same sample are listed, as sequenced in a study of long-term antiretroviral therapy in people with HIV. Sequencing relied on immunoSEQ assay v3.0, run at survey level. Repertoires were generated with immunoSEQ multiplex PCR, while TCRdb's copy carries only in-frame clones and drops some. The sample has around 28,000 clones, roughly 88% seen once; the top ten hold approximately 10%. The sequences come from unsorted PBMCs, collected 2.7 to 2.9 years after starting antiretroviral therapy. The receptors originated from a man between 25 and 39 years old with HIV.

This clone was seen a handful of times. The CDR3 DNA reads TGTGCCTGGATGCAGGGGAGCTCCTATAATTCACCCCTCCACTTT. It encodes CAWMQGSSYNSPLHF. The chain uses TRBV30 and TRBJ1-6, with TRBD1 as a possible D gene (6 bases). The CDR3 spans 15 residues. Germline CDR1 GTSNPN, CDR2 SVGIG (reference sequence). The V end was cut by 4 bases, the J end by 0 bases, with 10 bases between. The variable domain in full, with the rest retrieved from reference TRBV30 and TRBJ1-6, is SQTIHQWPATLVQPVGSPLSLECTVEGTSNPNLYWYRQAAGRGLQLLFYSVGIGQISSEVPQNLSASRPQDRQFILSSKKLLLSDSGFYLCAWMQGSSYNSPLHFGNGTRLTVT.

The V call is TRBV2, the J call TRBJ2-7; D not certain. The V gene lost 4 bases and the J gene lost 4 bases, with 5 bases spanning the gap. Germline V gene lookup returns CDR1 SNHLY and CDR2 FYNNEI. The CDR3 totals 11 residues. The chain's CDR3 is CASSAGYEQYF. The CDR3 nucleotides read TGTGCCAGCAGTGCCGGGTACGAGCAGTACTTC.

V usage is TRBV7-2 and J usage is TRBJ2-3, with a tentative D call TRBD2 (6 bases). The CDR3 is made up of 14 amino acids. V lost 5 bases to trimming and J lost 2 bases, with 11 bases between them. Germline V CDR1 and CDR2: SGHTA, FQGNSA. The CDR3 sequence is CASSTAGYTDTQYF. The CDR3 DNA follows: TGTGCCAGCAGCACGGCGGGGTACACAGATACGCAGTATTTT.

This chain connects TRBV19 to TRBJ2-1; no firm D call. Germline V CDR1 and CDR2: LNHDA, SQIVND (reference sequence). The ends were cut back, 2 bases at V and 0 bases at J, with 8 bases in the middle. The CDR3 is 15 amino acids. The CDR3 DNA reads TGTGCCAGTAGTATAACCCAGAGCTCCTACAATGAGCAGTTCTTC. This translates into CASSITQSSYNEQFF.

The chain joins TRBV2 to TRBJ2-1; D gene unclear. The germline CDR1 and CDR2 sequences are SNHLY and FYNNEI. The CDR3 sequence is 12 residues long. The V gene lost 6 bases and the J gene lost 6 bases, with 9 bases spanning the gap. The CDR3 DNA follows: TGTGCCAGCAGGGACGTCATCAATGAGCAGTTCTTC. It yields the protein CASRDVINEQFF.

The chain couples TRBV7-9 to TRBJ1-4; D might be TRBD1 (5 bases). CDR1 is SEHNR and CDR2 is FQNEAQ in the germline V gene (reference sequence). The V gene lost 3 bases and the J gene lost 5 bases, with 13 bases spanning the gap. The CDR3 contains 15 residues. CDR3 residues: CASSLDGGQNEKLFF. CDR3 in DNA: TGTGCCAGCAGCTTGGACGGGGGTCAGAATGAAAAACTGTTTTTT. Filled out from reference TRBV7-9 and TRBJ1-4, the complete variable domain reads DTGVSQNPRHKITKRGQNVTFRCDPISEHNRLYWYRQTLGQGPEFLTYFQNEAQLEKSRLLSDRFSAERPKGSFSTLEIQRTEQGDSAMYLCASSLDGGQNEKLFFGSGTQLSVL.

This chain links TRBV5-1 with TRBJ1-6; 7 bases are shared with TRBD1. This CDR3 is built from 17 residues. Trimming removed 2 bases from V and 8 bases from J; junction bases left unmatched: 13. Germline values: CDR1 SGHRS, CDR2 YFSETQ. As DNA, the CDR3 is TGCGCCAGCAGCTTTTCCCCCGTGACAGGGCGGGATTCACCCCTCCACTTT. Translated, it gives CASSFSPVTGRDSPLHF.

The chain joins TRBV9 to TRBJ1-3; no firm D call. V lost 4 bases to trimming and J lost 0 bases, with 5 bases between them. The CDR3 is made up of 13 amino acids. Per germline, CDR1 SGDLS and CDR2 YYNGEE. Here the CDR3 reads CASSRASGNTIYF. In DNA form, the CDR3 reads TGTGCCAGCAGCCGGGCCTCTGGAAACACCATATATTTT.

The chain employs TRBV4-1 and TRBJ2-2, with D perhaps matching TRBD2 (6 bases). There are 15 residues in the CDR3. Trimming took 0 bases from V and 6 from J, leaving 11 bases between them. Germline lookup yields CDR1 MGHRA and CDR2 YSYEKL. The DNA for the CDR3 is TGCGCCAGCAGCCAAGATGGGACTCCCCCCGGGGAGCTGTTTTTT. Protein: CASSQDGTPPGELFF.

This clone was seen a few times. The rearrangement joins TRBV15 to TRBJ1-1; D may be TRBD1 (5 bases). The CDR3 covers 15 residues. Trimming took 0 bases from V and 1 from J, leaving 9 bases between them. The germline CDR1 and CDR2 sequences are LNHNV and YYDKDF (reference sequence). In DNA, the CDR3 is TGTGCCACCAGCAGAGATTTGGGGGAGAACACTGAAGCTTTCTTT. It yields the protein CATSRDLGENTEAFF. Full variable domain (missing parts from reference TRBV15 and TRBJ1-1): DAMVIQNPRYQVTQFGKPVTLSCSQTLNHNVMYWYQQKSSQAPKLLFHYYDKDFNNEADTPDNFQSRRPNTSFCFLDIRSPGLGDTAMYLCATSRDLGENTEAFFGQGTRLTVV.

This clone appeared a few times. J is TRBJ2-3 and V is TRBV6-4, with D possibly matching TRBD1 (6 bases). Trimming cost V 2 bases and J 3 bases, with 6 bases left between them. The CDR3 totals 13 residues. Germline assignment: CDR1 MRHNA and CDR2 SNTAGT. As DNA, the CDR3 is TGTGCCAGCAGTGACAGGGGGACAGATACGCAGTATTTT. Its translation: CASSDRGTDTQYF.

The chain has TRBV5-5 and TRBJ2-5; D is possibly TRBD2 (5 bases). The V end was cut by 4 bases, the J end by 5 bases, with 9 bases between. The CDR3 length is 12 residues. In germline, CDR1 is SGHKS, CDR2 YYEKEE (reference sequence). The CDR3 loop reads CASSLEVETQYF. The CDR3 DNA follows: TGTGCCAGCAGCCTGGAGGTTGAGACCCAGTACTTC.

J is TRBJ2-7 and V is TRBV28, with D uncertain. This CDR3 spans 11 amino acids. In germline, CDR1 is MDHEN, CDR2 SYDVKM. V lost 4 bases to trimming and J lost 7 bases, with 8 bases between them. The CDR3 sequence: CASSSLREQYF. As DNA, the CDR3 is TGTGCCAGCAGTTCACTACGTGAGCAGTACTTC.

The chain has TRBV27 and TRBJ2-1, with TRBD2 identical over 8 bases. Germline values: CDR1 MNHEY, CDR2 SMNVEV (reference sequence). This CDR3 has 16 residues. V shed 5 bases, J shed 5 bases, and the junction held 11 bases outside the gene matches. CDR3 amino acids: CASSASLAGGHNEQFF. The CDR3 DNA follows: TGTGCCAGCAGTGCCTCCTTGGCGGGAGGCCACAATGAGCAGTTCTTC.

This clone appeared a single time. The chain links TRBV6-5 to TRBJ2-5; D ambiguous. The CDR3 sequence is 14 residues long. Germline loops: CDR1 MNHEY, CDR2 SVGAGI. Trimming stripped 0 bases from V and 4 bases from J, with 9 bases between. CDR3 nucleotide sequence: TGTGCCAGCAGTTACTCACTCGGACGAGAGACCCAGTACTTC. It specifies CASSYSLGRETQYF.

The chain recombines TRBV7-8 with TRBJ1-5; TRBD1 might be the D (5 bases). Trimming removed 5 bases at V and 2 bases at J, with 13 bases between. Germline V gene lookup returns CDR1 SGHVS and CDR2 FQNEAQ. The CDR3 length is 15 residues. CDR3 in DNA: TGTGCCAGCAGCAAAGAGATACAGGGCAATCAGCCCCAGCATTTT. This encodes CASSKEIQGNQPQHF.

This sequence joins TRBV5-1 and TRBJ2-3, with D possibly matching TRBD2 (5 bases). This CDR3 spans 19 amino acids. The germline CDR1 and CDR2 sequences are SGHRS and YFSETQ. Trimming removed 1 base from V and 0 bases from J, with 21 bases in between. CDR3 nucleotide sequence: TGCGCCAGCAGCTTGATTGGCCGGTGGGGAGATACTAGCACAGATACGCAGTATTTT. Amino acid sequence: CASSLIGRWGDTSTDTQYF. The full variable domain, its missing parts supplied by reference TRBV5-1 and TRBJ2-3, is KAGVTQTPRYLIKTRGQQVTLSCSPISGHRSVSWYQQTPGQGLQFLFEYFSETQRNKGNFPGRFSGRQFSNSRSEMNVSTLELGDSALYLCASSLIGRWGDTSTDTQYFGPGTRLTVL.

The rearrangement uses TRBV15 and TRBJ2-1, with 10 bases that match TRBD2. The CDR3 runs 16 residues. Germline-derived CDR1 and CDR2 are LNHNV and YYDKDF (reference sequence). After removal of 0 bases from V and 4 bases from J, the junction contained 3 bases not matched to a gene. CDR3 in DNA: TGTGCCACCAGCAGAGAGGCTAGCGGGAGTTACAATGAGCAGTTCTTC. Translated: CATSREASGSYNEQFF.

This clone showed up just a few times. This chain links TRBV7-9 with TRBJ1-1; D remains unclear. Looked up from germline, CDR1 is SEHNR and CDR2 is FQNEAQ (reference sequence). Trimming left V 5 bases short and J 11 bases short, with 15 bases between. The CDR3 spans 12 residues. As DNA, the CDR3 is TGTGCCAGCAGCCCAGGATCGGGTACGGCTTTCTTT. Translating it yields CASSPGSGTAFF.

CDR3 DNA sequence: TGCGCCAGCAGCTTATATCCGGGCGATGGCAATCAGCCCCAGCATTTT. It specifies CASSLYPGDGNQPQHF. V usage is TRBV5-1 and J usage is TRBJ1-5; no firm D call. Germline V gene lookup returns CDR1 SGHRS and CDR2 YFSETQ. The ends were cut back, 2 bases at V and 2 bases at J, with 14 bases in the middle. This CDR3 has 16 amino acids.

The chain uses TRBV4-2 and TRBJ1-2; perhaps TRBD1 as D (6 bases). This CDR3 is 15 amino acids long. V dropped 5 bases and J dropped 2 bases, with 15 bases sitting between them. Germline V gives CDR1 LGHNA, CDR2 YNFKEQ. CDR3 sequence: CASSLRGAGNYGYTF. As DNA, the CDR3 is TGTGCCAGCAGCTTGAGGGGGGCCGGAAACTATGGCTACACCTTC.

The J gene is TRBJ2-7, the V gene TRBV7-2; possible D gene TRBD1, 6 bases. Germline CDR1 SGHTA, CDR2 FQGNSA. CDR3 size: 14 residues. V was shortened by 1 base and J by 4 bases, with 11 bases between the two germline ends. CDR3 bases: TGTGCCAGCAGCTTAGGACAGGCCGGGTACGAGCAGTACTTC. It is translated as CASSLGQAGYEQYF.

The chain is built from TRBV5-1 and TRBJ2-1; 9 bases agree with TRBD1. Germline V gene data show CDR1 as SGHRS and CDR2 as YFSETQ. The CDR3 loop spans 14 amino acids. Trimming removed 4 bases from V and 6 bases from J; junction bases left unmatched: 5. The CDR3 sequence: CASSPLTGGNEQFF. For the CDR3, the DNA is TGCGCCAGCAGCCCACTGACAGGGGGCAATGAGCAGTTCTTC.

The V and J genes are TRBV27 and TRBJ1-2; D remains unclear. The length of the CDR3 is 13 residues. The ends were cut back, 6 bases at V and 5 bases at J, with 13 bases in the middle. Germline V CDR1 and CDR2: MNHEY, SMNVEV (reference sequence). The CDR3 coding sequence is TGTGCCAGCAGACCGGGTCTGGTTTATGGCTACACCTTC. The encoded protein is CASRPGLVYGYTF.

The V call is TRBV5-4, the J call TRBJ2-7; 8 nucleotides agree with TRBD2. Trimming removed 5 bases from V and 2 bases from J; junction bases left unmatched: 6. The CDR3 spans 14 residues. Germline V lookup: CDR1 SGHNT, CDR2 YYREEE (reference sequence). DNA of the CDR3: TGTGCCAGCAGTTTACTAGCGGAAACCTACGAGCAGTACTTC. Encoded protein: CASSLLAETYEQYF.

CDR3 DNA sequence: TGTGCCAGCTCAGCCGACCGGACAGTTCTAAGAGCTTTCTTT. This codes for CASSADRTVLRAFF. The rearrangement uses TRBV6-6 and TRBJ1-1, with D possibly TRBD1 on 6 matching bases. Germline V gene data show CDR1 as MNHNY and CDR2 as SVGAGI (reference sequence). Trimming took off 8 bases at V and 10 bases at J, with 23 bases between the two ends. The CDR3 extends over 14 amino acids.

The rearrangement joins TRBV9 to TRBJ1-3; D gene uncertain. The V gene's germline CDR1 is SGDLS and CDR2 YYNGEE. The CDR3 loop spans 13 amino acids. V dropped 6 bases and J dropped 2 bases, with 9 bases sitting between them. The DNA of the CDR3 is TGTGCCAGCACGCTTGGGCCTGGAAACACCATATATTTT. Protein product: CASTLGPGNTIYF.